This TCR beta chain was sequenced in a study of cytomegalovirus exposure and HLA in healthy donors. Study summary: In a later analysis, the approximately 110 validation repertoires were reported to have used the same platform as the 650 to 800 first-cohort repertoires.

The study, taken as a whole, reports: Altogether, 150 to 200 TCR beta chains were recorded as cytomegalovirus-associated.

The CDR3 is made up of 12 amino acids. V was shortened by 1 base and J by 5 bases, with 5 bases between the two germline ends. CDR1 SGHTA and CDR2 FQGNSA come from the germline V gene. On this clone: Its antigen is as yet unknown.

The repertoire was sequenced with immunoSEQ multiplex PCR; TCRdb's copy has only in-frame clones and lacks some. The sample gives 150,000 to 200,000 clones, around nine tenths of which show up once; under 4.5% is in the top ten. The V gene is TRBV7-2, the J gene TRBJ2-5; D gene ambiguous. Sequenced material: PBMCs. This TCR came from a man younger than 35 in good health and CMV-seropositive. The CDR3 spells CASSLDSETQYF. CDR3 nucleotide sequence: TGTGCCAGCAGCTTAGATTCTGAGACCCAGTACTTC.